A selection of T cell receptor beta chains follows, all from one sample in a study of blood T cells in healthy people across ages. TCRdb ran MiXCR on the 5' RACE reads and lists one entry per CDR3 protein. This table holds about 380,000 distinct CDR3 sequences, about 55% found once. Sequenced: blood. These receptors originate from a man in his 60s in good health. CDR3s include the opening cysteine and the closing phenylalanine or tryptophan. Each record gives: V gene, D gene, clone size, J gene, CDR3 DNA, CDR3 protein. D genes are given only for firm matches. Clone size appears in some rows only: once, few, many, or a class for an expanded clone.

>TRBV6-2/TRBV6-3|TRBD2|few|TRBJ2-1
TGTGCCAGCAACCTAGCGGGGGGTAGGAATGAGCAGTTCTTC
CASNLAGGRNEQFF
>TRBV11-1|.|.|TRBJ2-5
TGTGCCAGCAGCTCCATCGGACCAGAGACCCAGTACTTC
CASSSIGPETQYF
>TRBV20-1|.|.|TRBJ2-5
TGCAGTGCTAGACTTCTTGGAAGGGAGACCCAGTACTTC
CSARLLGRETQYF
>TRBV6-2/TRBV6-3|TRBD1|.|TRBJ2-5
TGTGCCAGCAGGTCGGGACAGGGGGGAGAGACCCAGTACTTC
CASRSGQGGETQYF
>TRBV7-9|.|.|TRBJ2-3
TGTGCCAGCAGCTTAACGTGGTCCGTAAACACAGATACGCAGTATTTT
CASSLTWSVNTDTQYF
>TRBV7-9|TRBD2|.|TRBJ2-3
TGTGCCAGCAGCTCTCCGGGACTAGCGGGGCCCACAGATACGCAGTATTTT
CASSSPGLAGPTDTQYF
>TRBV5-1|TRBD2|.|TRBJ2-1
TGCGCCAGCAGCCCGACTAGCGGGGGGTTTCACAATGAGCAGTTCTTC
CASSPTSGGFHNEQFF
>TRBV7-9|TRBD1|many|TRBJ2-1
TGTGCCAGCAGCCCTCAACAGGGGACGACATACAATGAGCAGTTCTTC
CASSPQQGTTYNEQFF
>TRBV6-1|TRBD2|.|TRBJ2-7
TGTGCCAGCAGTGTTGGACTAGGCTACGAGCAGTACTTC
CASSVGLGYEQYF
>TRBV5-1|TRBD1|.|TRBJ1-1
TGCGCCAGCAGCACCGGGACAGGGACCATGAACACTGAAGCTTTCTTT
CASSTGTGTMNTEAFF
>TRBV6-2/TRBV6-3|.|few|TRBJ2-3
TGTGCCAGCAGTTACTGGGGGGCCACAGATACGCAGTATTTT
CASSYWGATDTQYF
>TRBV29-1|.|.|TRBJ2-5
TGCAGCGTTGGGGGGACCCGAGAGACCCAGTACTTC
CSVGGTRETQYF
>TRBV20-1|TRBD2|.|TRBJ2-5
TGCAGTGCCCCGGGACTAGCCGACCCCCGGGAGACCCAGTACTTC
CSAPGLADPRETQYF
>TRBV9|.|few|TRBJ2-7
TGTGCCAGCAGCGTAGGGAGTACACCCTACGAGCAGTACTTC
CASSVGSTPYEQYF
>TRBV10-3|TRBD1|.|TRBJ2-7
TGTGCCATCACTCCAGGGACAGCAAATTCCTACGAGCAGTACTTC
CAITPGTANSYEQYF
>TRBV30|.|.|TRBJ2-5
TGTGCCTGGAGTGGAAGGGGATTCATTTTGGAGACCCAGTACTTC
CAWSGRGFILETQYF
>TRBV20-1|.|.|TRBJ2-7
TGCAGTGCTAGAGATCCCCAGGGTTCGTTCTACGAGCAGTACTTC
CSARDPQGSFYEQYF
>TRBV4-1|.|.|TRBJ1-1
TGCGCCAGCAGCCAAGAGAACAGGAGGGCCACTGAAGCTTTCTTT
CASSQENRRATEAFF
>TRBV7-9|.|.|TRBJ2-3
TGTGCCAGCAGCCCCCCTCTCGTCAGGGGGGGCACAGATACGCAGTATTTT
CASSPPLVRGGTDTQYF
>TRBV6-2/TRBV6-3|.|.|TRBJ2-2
TGTGCCAGCAGTTACAGGGACACCGGGGAGCTGTTTTTT
CASSYRDTGELFF
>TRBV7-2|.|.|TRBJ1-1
TGTGCCAGCAGCTTACCGGGGAATGAAGCTTTCTTT
CASSLPGNEAFF
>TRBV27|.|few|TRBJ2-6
TGTGCCAGCAGCTGGATTGAGGGGGCCAACGTCCTGACTTTC
CASSWIEGANVLTF
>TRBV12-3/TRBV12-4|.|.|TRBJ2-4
TGTGCCAGCAGTTTAAGGGGTGTTGGCAAAAACATTCAGTACTTC
CASSLRGVGKNIQYF
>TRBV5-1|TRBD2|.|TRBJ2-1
TGCGCCAGCAGCCCTGTTGTCGGGGGACTAAAGGCGAATGAGCAGTTCTTC
CASSPVVGGLKANEQFF
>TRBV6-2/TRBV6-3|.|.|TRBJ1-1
TGTGCCAGCACCGAGGCGGGGGCGATGAACACTGAAGCTTTCTTT
CASTEAGAMNTEAFF
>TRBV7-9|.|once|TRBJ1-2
TGTGCCAGCAGCCCCCTCAGGGGCTACACCTTC
CASSPLRGYTF
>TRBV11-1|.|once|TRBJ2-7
TGTGCCAGCAGCTTGGGAGTGGCCAGCTCCTACAATGAGCAGTACTTC
CASSLGVASSYNEQYF
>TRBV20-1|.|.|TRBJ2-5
TGCAGTGCTCGCGGGACTCCACAAGAGACCCAGTACTTC
CSARGTPQETQYF
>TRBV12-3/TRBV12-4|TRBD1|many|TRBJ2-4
TGTGCCAGCAGTTTAGGGACAGGGCCCAAAAACATTCAGTACTTC
CASSLGTGPKNIQYF
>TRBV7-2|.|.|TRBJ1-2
TGTGCCAGCAGCCCCCTCCCTGGCTATGGCTACACCTTC
CASSPLPGYGYTF
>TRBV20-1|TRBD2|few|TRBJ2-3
TGCAGTGCGCGGACTAGCATCACAGATACGCAGTATTTT
CSARTSITDTQYF
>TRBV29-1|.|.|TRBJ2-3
TGCAGCGTTAGGGCAGGGTTAACAGATACGCAGTATTTT
CSVRAGLTDTQYF
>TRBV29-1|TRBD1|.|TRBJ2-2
TGCAGCGTTGAAGTACGGGACAGGGATCAGACGAACACCGGGGAGCTGTTTTTT
CSVEVRDRDQTNTGELFF
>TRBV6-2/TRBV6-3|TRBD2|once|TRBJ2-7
TGTGCCAGCACCCCGGGAGGGCTGTACTACGAGCAGTACTTC
CASTPGGLYYEQYF
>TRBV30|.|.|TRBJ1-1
TGTGCCTGGAATACGGGGAACCGGAACACTGAAGCTTTCTTT
CAWNTGNRNTEAFF
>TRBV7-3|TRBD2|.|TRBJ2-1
TGTGCCAGCAGCCTCACAGCGGGGTTAAACAATGAGCAGTTCTTC
CASSLTAGLNNEQFF
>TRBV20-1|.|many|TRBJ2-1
TGCAGTGCGGGGGAACGTAGCGGCATCTACAATGAGCAGTTCTTC
CSAGERSGIYNEQFF
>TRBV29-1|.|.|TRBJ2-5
TGCAGCGTCGGGGGCGGGGGAGAGACCCAGTACTTC
CSVGGGGETQYF
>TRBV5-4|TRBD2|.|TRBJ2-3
TGTGCCAGCAGCTTCTCGAGCGGGAGGATCGGTACAGATACGCAGTATTTT
CASSFSSGRIGTDTQYF
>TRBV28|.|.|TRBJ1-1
TGTGCCAGCAGTTCATCTGTGGACCGGGCTTTCTTT
CASSSSVDRAFF